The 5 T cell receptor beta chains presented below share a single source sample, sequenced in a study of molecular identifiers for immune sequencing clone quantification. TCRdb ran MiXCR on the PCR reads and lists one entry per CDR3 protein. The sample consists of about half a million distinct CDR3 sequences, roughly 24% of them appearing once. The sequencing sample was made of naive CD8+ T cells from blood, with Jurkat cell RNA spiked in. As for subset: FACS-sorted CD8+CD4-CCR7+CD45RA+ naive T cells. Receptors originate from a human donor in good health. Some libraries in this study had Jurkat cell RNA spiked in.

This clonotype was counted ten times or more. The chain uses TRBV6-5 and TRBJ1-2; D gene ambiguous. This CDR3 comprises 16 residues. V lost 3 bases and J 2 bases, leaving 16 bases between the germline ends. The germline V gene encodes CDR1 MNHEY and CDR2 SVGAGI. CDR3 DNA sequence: TGTGCCAGCAGTTATTACCCCCTCCCAGGCAACTATGGCTACACCTTC. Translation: CASSYYPLPGNYGYTF.

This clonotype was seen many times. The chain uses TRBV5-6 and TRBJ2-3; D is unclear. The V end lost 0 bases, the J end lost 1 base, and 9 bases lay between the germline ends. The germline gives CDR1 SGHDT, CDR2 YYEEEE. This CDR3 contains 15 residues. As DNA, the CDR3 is TGTGCCAGCAGCTTGGCCCCCGGTGGCACAGATACGCAGTATTTT. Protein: CASSLAPGGTDTQYF.

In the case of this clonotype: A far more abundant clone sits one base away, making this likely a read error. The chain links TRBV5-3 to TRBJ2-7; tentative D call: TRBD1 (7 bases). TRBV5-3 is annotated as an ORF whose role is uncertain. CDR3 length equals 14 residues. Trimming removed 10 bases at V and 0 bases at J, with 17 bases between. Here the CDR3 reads CAGSLRDSSYEQYF. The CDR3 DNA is TGTGCCGGCAGCTTGCGGGACAGCTCCTACGAGCAGTACTTC.

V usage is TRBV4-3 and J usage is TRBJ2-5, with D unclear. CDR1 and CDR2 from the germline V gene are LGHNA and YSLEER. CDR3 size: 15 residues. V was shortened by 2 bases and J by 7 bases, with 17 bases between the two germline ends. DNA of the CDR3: TGCGCCAGCAGCCAATTACGGGCCGGACCAGGGACCCAGTACTTC. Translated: CASSQLRAGPGTQYF.

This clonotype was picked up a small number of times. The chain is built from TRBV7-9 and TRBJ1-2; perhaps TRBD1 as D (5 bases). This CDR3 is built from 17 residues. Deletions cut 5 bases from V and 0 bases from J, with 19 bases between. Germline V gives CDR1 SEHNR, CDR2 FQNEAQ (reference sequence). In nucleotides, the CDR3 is TGTGCCAGCAGCCTCGATCAGGGTCTACCAGCTAACTATGGCTACACCTTC. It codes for CASSLDQGLPANYGYTF.